The rows below give T cell receptor beta chains drawn from one sample of a study of T cell repertoires in cytomegalovirus infection. In TCRdb, the reads were re-called with MiXCR into one record per CDR3 protein. The sample lists 700,000 to 950,000 distinct CDR3 sequences; 32% were seen once. For these receptors, no antigen is known. Sequencing used cultured CD8+ T cells from PBMCs, obtained from culture after CMV antigen stimulation. All receptors come from a human donor in good health (CMV status not recorded). Some clones in this sample may be carry-over from other donors' samples. The CDR3 runs from the conserved cysteine through the conserved F or W. The order of the fields is clone size, J gene, V gene, D gene, CDR3 DNA, CDR3 protein. D genes are given only for firm matches. Clone size is given for some rows only: seen once, a few or many times, or a class if the clone is expanded.

clone size: few; J gene: TRBJ2-1; V gene: TRBV2; D gene: .; CDR3 DNA: TGTGCCAGCAGTGAACGGACGGGTTCCTACAATGAGCAGTTCTTC; CDR3 protein: CASSERTGSYNEQFF
clone size: few; J gene: TRBJ2-5; V gene: TRBV15; D gene: .; CDR3 DNA: TGTGCCACCAGCAGAGACCTAGCGACCCAGTACTTC; CDR3 protein: CATSRDLATQYF
clone size: .; J gene: TRBJ2-1; V gene: TRBV5-1; D gene: TRBD2; CDR3 DNA: TGCGCCACTACCCCGGGACTAGCGGGGGGACCCCGATACAATGAGCAGTTCTTC; CDR3 protein: CATTPGLAGGPRYNEQFF
clone size: few; J gene: TRBJ2-2; V gene: TRBV6-5; D gene: .; CDR3 DNA: TGTGCCAGCAGTCCACAGGGTTTCAACACCGGGGAGCTGTTTTTT; CDR3 protein: CASSPQGFNTGELFF
clone size: few; J gene: TRBJ2-1; V gene: TRBV7-9; D gene: TRBD2; CDR3 DNA: TGTGCCAGCAGCTCCGCTCTAGCGGGGGGGCCTAGCTCCTACAATGAGCAGTTCTTC; CDR3 protein: CASSSALAGGPSSYNEQFF
clone size: .; J gene: TRBJ1-5; V gene: TRBV27; D gene: .; CDR3 DNA: TGTGCCAGCAGTTTATGGACGGGATCTCAGCCCCAGCATTTT; CDR3 protein: CASSLWTGSQPQHF
clone size: few; J gene: TRBJ2-5; V gene: TRBV15; D gene: .; CDR3 DNA: TGTGCCACCAGCAGAGCCATGAAGAGCAGCGAGACCCAGTACTTC; CDR3 protein: CATSRAMKSSETQYF
clone size: few; J gene: TRBJ2-2; V gene: TRBV6-5; D gene: TRBD1; CDR3 DNA: TGTGCCAGCAGTTACTCCATCAGGGACAGTCCTTTCACCGGGGAGCTGTTTTTT; CDR3 protein: CASSYSIRDSPFTGELFF
clone size: .; J gene: TRBJ2-5; V gene: TRBV27; D gene: TRBD2; CDR3 DNA: TGTGCCAGCAGTTTTTGGGCTAGCGGGGGACAAGAGACCCAGTACTTC; CDR3 protein: CASSFWASGGQETQYF
clone size: .; J gene: TRBJ2-3; V gene: TRBV6-2/TRBV6-3; D gene: TRBD1; CDR3 DNA: TGTGCCAGCAGACAGGGGGCGGACGGGTGGACTAGGGATACGCAGTATTTT; CDR3 protein: CASRQGADGWTRDTQYF
clone size: .; J gene: TRBJ1-1; V gene: TRBV12-3/TRBV12-4; D gene: TRBD1; CDR3 DNA: TGTGCCAGCAGACCTCAGGGGGGCCCTGAAGCTTTCTTT; CDR3 protein: CASRPQGGPEAFF
clone size: once; J gene: TRBJ2-2; V gene: TRBV7-2; D gene: TRBD2; CDR3 DNA: TGTGCCAGCAGCTTTTCTCTAGCGGGGGCCAACACCGGGGAGCTGTTTTTT; CDR3 protein: CASSFSLAGANTGELFF
clone size: .; J gene: TRBJ2-1; V gene: TRBV2; D gene: TRBD1; CDR3 DNA: TGTGCCAGCAGTTCCCCCCGGGACAGGGAAACTGATGAGCAGTTCTTC; CDR3 protein: CASSSPRDRETDEQFF
clone size: many; J gene: TRBJ1-2; V gene: TRBV7-2; D gene: .; CDR3 DNA: TGTGCCAGCAGCTTAGGAACACAACCGGGGACCTTC; CDR3 protein: CASSLGTQPGTF
clone size: many; J gene: TRBJ1-2; V gene: TRBV7-2; D gene: TRBD1; CDR3 DNA: TGTGCCAGCAGCTCCGACAGGGTTGGCTATGGCTACACCTTC; CDR3 protein: CASSSDRVGYGYTF
clone size: .; J gene: TRBJ2-3; V gene: TRBV27; D gene: TRBD2; CDR3 DNA: TGTGCCAGCAGTTTGAGCGGGGGGGCTTTCACAGATACGCAGTATTTT; CDR3 protein: CASSLSGGAFTDTQYF
clone size: .; J gene: TRBJ1-5; V gene: TRBV27; D gene: .; CDR3 DNA: TGTGCCAGCAGTTTATCGGGGAATCCCAATCAGCCCCAGCATTTT; CDR3 protein: CASSLSGNPNQPQHF
clone size: .; J gene: TRBJ2-1; V gene: TRBV29-1; D gene: TRBD2; CDR3 DNA: TGCAGCGTTGACGGCGGGGGGGCCCGCAATGAGCAGTTCTTC; CDR3 protein: CSVDGGGARNEQFF
clone size: .; J gene: TRBJ1-2; V gene: TRBV19; D gene: TRBD1; CDR3 DNA: TGTGCCAGTAGTACCCTGGGACAGGGTAACTATGGCTACACCTTC; CDR3 protein: CASSTLGQGNYGYTF
clone size: .; J gene: TRBJ2-2; V gene: TRBV7-9; D gene: .; CDR3 DNA: TGTGCCAGCAGCTTAGAGGTGGCGCTGAACACCGGGGAGCTGTTTTTT; CDR3 protein: CASSLEVALNTGELFF
clone size: many; J gene: TRBJ2-2; V gene: TRBV7-9; D gene: TRBD2; CDR3 DNA: TGTGCCAGCAGCTTAATCAGCGGGGGAAACACCGGGGAGCTGTTTTTT; CDR3 protein: CASSLISGGNTGELFF
clone size: few; J gene: TRBJ2-5; V gene: TRBV11-2; D gene: .; CDR3 DNA: TGTGCCAGCAGCCATTACAGGGACCAAGAGGCCCAGTACTTC; CDR3 protein: CASSHYRDQEAQYF
clone size: .; J gene: TRBJ1-1; V gene: TRBV7-6; D gene: .; CDR3 DNA: TGTGCCAGCAGCCAGGCCGGGGGGCGCCGAACTGAAGCTTTCTTT; CDR3 protein: CASSQAGGRRTEAFF
clone size: many; J gene: TRBJ2-1; V gene: TRBV7-9; D gene: TRBD1; CDR3 DNA: TGTGCCAGCAGCTTAGCCTGGGACAGGGGGTCCTACAATGAGCAGTTCTTC; CDR3 protein: CASSLAWDRGSYNEQFF
clone size: few; J gene: TRBJ2-7; V gene: TRBV29-1; D gene: TRBD2; CDR3 DNA: TGCAGCGTCCTAATTTGGGAAGGGGACTACTACGAGCAGTACTTC; CDR3 protein: CSVLIWEGDYYEQYF
clone size: few; J gene: TRBJ1-5; V gene: TRBV2; D gene: .; CDR3 DNA: TGTGCCAGCAGTGACCCGACAGGCGGTTTTGGCAATCAGCCCCAGCATTTT; CDR3 protein: CASSDPTGGFGNQPQHF
clone size: .; J gene: TRBJ2-7; V gene: TRBV6-6; D gene: TRBD1; CDR3 DNA: TGTGCCAGCTACAGGGGTCCCTTCGACGAGCAGTACTTC; CDR3 protein: CASYRGPFDEQYF
clone size: few; J gene: TRBJ2-1; V gene: TRBV6-2/TRBV6-3; D gene: TRBD2; CDR3 DNA: TGTGCCAGCAGTTACGGTTTAGCGGGGGTTGAGCAGTTCTTC; CDR3 protein: CASSYGLAGVEQFF
clone size: .; J gene: TRBJ2-7; V gene: TRBV15; D gene: .; CDR3 DNA: TGTGCCACCAGCAGACTGGGACGGGGAGGGGGGTCCTACGAGCAGTACTTC; CDR3 protein: CATSRLGRGGGSYEQYF
clone size: few; J gene: TRBJ2-6; V gene: TRBV7-8; D gene: TRBD2; CDR3 DNA: TGTGCCAGCAGCTTCGGGGGGGGGGCGATAGGGGCCAACGTCCTGACTTTC; CDR3 protein: CASSFGGGAIGANVLTF
clone size: .; J gene: TRBJ2-1; V gene: TRBV12-3/TRBV12-4; D gene: TRBD1; CDR3 DNA: TGTGCCAGCAGTCCGGGGACAGGGAACAATGAGCAGTTCTTC; CDR3 protein: CASSPGTGNNEQFF
clone size: .; J gene: TRBJ2-7; V gene: TRBV7-6; D gene: .; CDR3 DNA: TGTGCCAGCAGCTTAAAGATCCTAGAGGAGCAGTACTTC; CDR3 protein: CASSLKILEEQYF
clone size: .; J gene: TRBJ2-1; V gene: TRBV6-2/TRBV6-3; D gene: .; CDR3 DNA: TGTGCCAGCAGACGCCCCGTAGTGACAGTATTGGATGAGCAGTTCTTC; CDR3 protein: CASRRPVVTVLDEQFF